A single sample gave rise to the 15 T cell receptor beta chains below, sequenced in a study of cytomegalovirus exposure and HLA in healthy donors. A multiplex PCR was run with 60 Vbeta primers and 13 Jbeta primers. The repertoire was sequenced with immunoSEQ multiplex PCR; TCRdb's copy has only in-frame clones and lacks some. The sample holds some 140,000 clones, around 79% seen once. The specimen was PBMCs. Every receptor here comes from a man in his forties in good health and CMV-seropositive.

V usage is TRBV5-6 and J usage is TRBJ2-7, with 8 positions matching TRBD2. J was trimmed by 2 bases and V by 2 bases; bases with no gene match: 3. The CDR3 spans 14 residues. CDR1 is SGHDT and CDR2 is YYEEEE in the germline V gene. The CDR3 sequence: CASSFSGRPYEQYF. The CDR3 region has the DNA TGTGCCAGCAGCTTCAGCGGGAGACCCTACGAGCAGTACTTC.

The genes are TRBV7-8 and TRBJ2-2, with 8 bases lining up with TRBD1. The V gene's germline CDR1 is SGHVS and CDR2 FQNEAQ. This CDR3 contains 15 residues. J gave up 4 bases and V 3 bases, and 4 bases lay outside the gene matches. CDR3 in amino acids: CASSFDRGGTGELFF. CDR3 coding DNA: TGTGCCAGCAGCTTTGACAGGGGTGGCACCGGGGAGCTGTTTTTT. The whole variable domain, remainder taken from reference TRBV7-8 and TRBJ2-2, is GAGVSQSPRYKVAKRGQDVALRCDPISGHVSLFWYQQALGQGPEFLTYFQNEAQLDKSGLPSDRFFAERPEGSVSTLKIQRTQQEDSAVYLCASSFDRGGTGELFFGEGSRLTVL.

The chain combines TRBV13 with TRBJ2-1; 13 nucleotides line up with TRBD2. The CDR3 contains 16 residues. Trimming at V came to 5 bases and at J to 4 bases, leaving 5 bases not matched to a gene. The germline gives CDR1 PRHDT, CDR2 FYEKMQ (reference sequence). The CDR3 here is CASSALLAGGYNEQFF. Written as DNA, the CDR3 is TGTGCCAGCAGCGCCCTACTAGCGGGAGGGTACAATGAGCAGTTCTTC. The full variable domain, completed using reference TRBV13 and TRBJ2-1, is AAGVIQSPRHLIKEKRETATLKCYPIPRHDTVYWYQQGPGQDPQFLISFYEKMQSDKGSIPDRFSAQQFSDYHSELNMSSLELGDSALYFCASSALLAGGYNEQFFGPGTRLTVL.

The chain carries TRBV7-9 and TRBJ2-3; D remains ambiguous. The germline V gene encodes CDR1 SEHNR and CDR2 FQNEAQ (reference sequence). Trimming stripped 5 bases from V and 4 bases from J, with 7 bases between. This CDR3 comprises 12 residues. CDR3 in DNA: TGTGCCAGCAGCCCCCGGGCAGATACGCAGTATTTT. Translated, it gives CASSPRADTQYF.

The V call is TRBV29-1, the J call TRBJ2-7, with D possibly being TRBD2 (5 bases). The CDR3 is 12 residues long. Germline CDR1 is SQVTM and CDR2 is ANQGSEA. V was clipped by 6 bases and J by 3 bases, with 12 bases between them. The CDR3 region is CSVGFSVYEQYF. CDR3 bases: TGCAGCGTAGGATTTAGCGTCTACGAGCAGTACTTC.

V is TRBV6-5 and J is TRBJ1-2, with 7 positions matching TRBD1. The CDR3 spans 13 residues. Looked up from germline, CDR1 is MNHEY and CDR2 is SVGAGI. V gave up 6 bases and J gave up 7 bases; unmatched junction bases: 8. CDR3 bases: TGTGCCAGCAGGTCCGAGGGGGCGGGTGGCTACACCTTC. The encoded protein is CASRSEGAGGYTF.

As for this clone: The identical CDR3 is also encoded by other nucleotide sequences in the sample. The chain combines TRBV19 with TRBJ1-1, with 8 bases matching TRBD1. The trim removed 3 bases at V and 3 bases at J, leaving 3 bases unmatched. In germline, CDR1 is LNHDA, CDR2 SQIVND (reference sequence). This CDR3 region has 14 residues. The CDR3 bases are TGTGCCAGTAGTATCGACAGGGGAGACACTGAAGCTTTCTTT. Translation: CASSIDRGDTEAFF. Drawing the rest from reference TRBV19 and TRBJ1-1, the complete variable domain is DGGITQSPKYLFRKEGQNVTLSCEQNLNHDAMYWYRQDPGQGLRLIYYSQIVNDFQKGDIAEGYSVSREKKESFPLTVTSAQKNPTAFYLCASSIDRGDTEAFFGQGTRLTVV.

This chain joins TRBV27 and TRBJ2-7; D may be TRBD1 (6 bases). Germline V lookup: CDR1 MNHEY, CDR2 SMNVEV (reference sequence). The CDR3 runs to 16 residues. V was pared by 6 bases and J by 1 base, with 19 bases between. CDR3 sequence (DNA): TGTGCCAGCAGCACTCTCCCGGACAGAAGATCCTACGAGCAGTACTTC. This codes for CASSTLPDRRSYEQYF.

The count of this clone is one. This CDR3 reads CASPGGGEETQYF. As DNA, the CDR3 is TGTGCCAGTCCCGGGGGAGGGGAGGAGACCCAGTACTTC. The rearrangement uses TRBV27 and TRBJ2-5; 7 bases map to TRBD2. Germline CDR1 is MNHEY and CDR2 is SMNVEV (reference sequence). The V gene end was trimmed by 9 bases and the J gene end by 5 bases; junction bases not matched to a gene: 9. The CDR3 covers 13 residues.

CDR3 protein: CASRPRAIYGYTF. CDR3 sequence (DNA): TGTGCCAGCAGGCCGAGGGCCATCTATGGCTACACCTTC. The chain combines TRBV5-5 with TRBJ1-2; D remains unclear. The CDR3 is made up of 13 amino acids. Trimming took off 5 bases at V and 4 bases at J, with 12 bases between the two ends. CDR1 is SGHKS and CDR2 is YYEKEE in the germline V gene (reference sequence). The variable domain in full, completed from reference TRBV5-5 and TRBJ1-2, reads DAGVTQSPTHLIKTRGQQVTLRCSPISGHKSVSWYQQVLGQGPQFIFQYYEKEERGRGNFPDRFSARQFPNYSSELNVNALLLGDSALYLCASRPRAIYGYTFGSGTRLTVV.

The chain combines TRBV6-4 with TRBJ1-5; no definite D call. The CDR3 covers 14 residues. Germline V CDR1 and CDR2: MRHNA, SNTAGT. Trimming stripped 7 bases from V and 6 bases from J, with 16 bases between. The CDR3 spells CASNPGPSGQPQHF. The CDR3 bases are TGTGCCAGCAACCCGGGCCCCAGCGGTCAGCCCCAGCATTTT.

The chain employs TRBV5-6 and TRBJ2-3; 8 nucleotides agree with TRBD2. Germline V gene lookup returns CDR1 SGHDT and CDR2 YYEEEE. V trimming: 4 bases; J trimming: 0 bases; junction bases outside the gene matches: 7. The CDR3 is made up of 16 amino acids. CDR3: CASSTLAGPSTDTQYF. The CDR3 DNA sequence: TGTGCCAGCAGCACTTTAGCGGGGCCTAGCACAGATACGCAGTATTTT.

The chain carries TRBV2 and TRBJ2-2, with 12 bases aligning to TRBD2. Losses at the gene ends were 3 bases for V and 7 bases for J; bases not matched to a gene: 3. Germline lookup yields CDR1 SNHLY and CDR2 FYNNEI. This CDR3 comprises 15 residues. The chain's CDR3 is CASSDPSGRGGELFF. CDR3 coding DNA: TGTGCCAGCAGTGACCCTAGCGGGAGGGGCGGGGAGCTGTTTTTT. The whole variable domain, remainder taken from reference TRBV2 and TRBJ2-2, is EPEVTQTPSHQVTQMGQEVILRCVPISNHLYFYWYRQILGQKVEFLVSFYNNEISEKSEIFDDQFSVERPDGSNFTLKIRSTKLEDSAMYFCASSDPSGRGGELFFGEGSRLTVL.

This chain links TRBV5-4 with TRBJ2-2; D is unresolved. Germline V gives CDR1 SGHNT, CDR2 YYREEE (reference sequence). The CDR3 is made up of 14 amino acids. V was trimmed by 0 bases and J by 4 bases, leaving 7 bases between them. The CDR3 nucleotides read TGTGCCAGCAGCTTGGAGACACTCACCGGGGAGCTGTTTTTT. Its protein product is CASSLETLTGELFF.

The chain joins TRBV10-1 to TRBJ2-1; D is ambiguous. This CDR3 has 15 amino acids. Per germline, CDR1 WNHNN and CDR2 SYGVQD (reference sequence). V was trimmed by 6 bases and J by 2 bases, leaving 14 bases between them. The CDR3 nucleotides read TGCGCCAGCAGCCCCCCCGGAGAACCCTACAATGAGCAGTTCTTC. Translation: CASSPPGEPYNEQFF.